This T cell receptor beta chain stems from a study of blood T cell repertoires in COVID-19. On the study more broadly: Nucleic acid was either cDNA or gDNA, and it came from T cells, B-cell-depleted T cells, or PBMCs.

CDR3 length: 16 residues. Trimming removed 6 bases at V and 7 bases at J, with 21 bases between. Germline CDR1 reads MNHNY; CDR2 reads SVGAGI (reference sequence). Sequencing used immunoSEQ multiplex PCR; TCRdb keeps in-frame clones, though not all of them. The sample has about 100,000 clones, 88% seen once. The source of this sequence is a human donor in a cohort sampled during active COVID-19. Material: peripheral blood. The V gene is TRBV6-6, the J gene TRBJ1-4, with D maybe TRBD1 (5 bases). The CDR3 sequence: CASRPGQAGHGEKLFF. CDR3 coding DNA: TGTGCCAGCAGACCAGGCCAGGCGGGGCACGGTGAAAAACTGTTTTTT.